The 8 T cell receptor beta chains reported below all come from one sample, sequenced in a study of T-cell memory formation after mild COVID-19. A single record per CDR3 protein comes from TCRdb applying MiXCR to the 5' RACE reads. The data show roughly 35,000 distinct CDR3 sequences, over 20% seen once. The sample taken for sequencing was PBMCs or a T cell subset sorted from them (not recorded which). All receptors derive from an adult who had mild COVID-19 (a few samples of this study predate the infection). Cell type and time point are not known.

This clonotype was observed a handful of times. The chain uses TRBV9 and TRBJ2-2; no clear D. There are 14 residues in the CDR3. Germline V CDR1 and CDR2: SGDLS, YYNGEE. With 2 bases removed from V and 3 bases from J, the gap between germline ends came to 8 bases. The chain's CDR3 is CASSVELYTGELFF. The CDR3 DNA follows: TGTGCCAGCAGCGTCGAGTTGTACACCGGGGAGCTGTTTTTT.

Written as DNA, the CDR3 is TGTGCCAGCAGCCAATCGAGGGGCTACGAAGAGACCCAGTACTTC. Encoded protein: CASSQSRGYEETQYF. V and J are TRBV7-8 and TRBJ2-5; D is perhaps TRBD1 or TRBD2 (5 bases each). V lost 5 bases and J 3 bases, leaving 16 bases between the germline ends. CDR1 and CDR2 from the germline V gene are SGHVS and FQNEAQ. This CDR3 is built from 15 residues.

This clonotype was picked up many times. The V call is TRBV7-3, the J call TRBJ2-3; D gene ambiguous. This CDR3 has 16 amino acids. In germline, CDR1 is SGHTA, CDR2 FQGTGA. The ends were cut back, 1 base at V and 7 bases at J, with 18 bases in the middle. CDR3 sequence (DNA): TGTGCCAGCAGCTTAATCCCAAACACCGGATCAAATACGCAGTATTTT. Translation gives CASSLIPNTGSNTQYF.

This clonotype showed up many times. The chain recombines TRBV5-1 with TRBJ2-2; TRBD1 matches 7 bases. Looked up from germline, CDR1 is SGHRS and CDR2 is YFSETQ. The V and J ends lost 2 bases and 6 bases, in that order; junction bases with no gene match: 1. CDR3 size: 13 residues. The CDR3 DNA is TGCGCCAGCAGCTTTACAGGGGCCGGGGAGCTGTTTTTT. It encodes CASSFTGAGELFF.

This clonotype showed up just once. The rearrangement uses TRBV4-1 and TRBJ2-3; 9 nucleotides align to TRBD1. V lost 11 bases to trimming and J lost 0 bases; unmatched junction nucleotides: 9. This CDR3 contains 15 residues. Germline V gene lookup returns CDR1 MGHRA and CDR2 YSYEKL. The CDR3: CASKRGTGSTDTQYF. In DNA form, the CDR3 reads TGCGCCTCAAAACGTGGGACAGGGAGCACAGATACGCAGTATTTT.

The table lists this clonotype with many counts. The chain uses TRBV3-1 and TRBJ2-1; D gene unclear. Trimming took off 1 base at V and 15 bases at J, with 13 bases between the two ends. Germline CDR1 is LGHDT and CDR2 is YNNKEL (reference sequence). This CDR3 has 12 amino acids. The CDR3 coding sequence is TGTGCCAGCAGCCAAGGGGGAAAACGCCTGTTCTTC. Translating it yields CASSQGGKRLFF.

At least ten counts were recorded for this clonotype. The rearrangement links TRBV5-6 to TRBJ2-7; 7 nucleotides match TRBD2. With 1 base clipped from V and 3 bases from J, the junction kept 13 bases outside the gene matches. This CDR3 contains 17 residues. CDR1 is SGHDT, CDR2 YYEEEE, per germline. For the CDR3, the DNA is TGTGCCAGCAGCTTGCTCCACGGGGGGTCCTCCCACTACGAGCAGTACTTC. Translation gives CASSLLHGGSSHYEQYF.

This clonotype was detected only a few times. This chain joins TRBV5-1 and TRBJ2-7; 10 bases fit TRBD2. CDR3 length equals 14 residues. V was clipped by 3 bases and J by 3 bases; unmatched bases: 3. Germline CDR1 is SGHRS and CDR2 is YFSETQ. Here the CDR3 DNA reads TGCGCCAGCAGCTCCGGGACTAGCGTCTACGAGCAGTACTTC. Translating it yields CASSSGTSVYEQYF.